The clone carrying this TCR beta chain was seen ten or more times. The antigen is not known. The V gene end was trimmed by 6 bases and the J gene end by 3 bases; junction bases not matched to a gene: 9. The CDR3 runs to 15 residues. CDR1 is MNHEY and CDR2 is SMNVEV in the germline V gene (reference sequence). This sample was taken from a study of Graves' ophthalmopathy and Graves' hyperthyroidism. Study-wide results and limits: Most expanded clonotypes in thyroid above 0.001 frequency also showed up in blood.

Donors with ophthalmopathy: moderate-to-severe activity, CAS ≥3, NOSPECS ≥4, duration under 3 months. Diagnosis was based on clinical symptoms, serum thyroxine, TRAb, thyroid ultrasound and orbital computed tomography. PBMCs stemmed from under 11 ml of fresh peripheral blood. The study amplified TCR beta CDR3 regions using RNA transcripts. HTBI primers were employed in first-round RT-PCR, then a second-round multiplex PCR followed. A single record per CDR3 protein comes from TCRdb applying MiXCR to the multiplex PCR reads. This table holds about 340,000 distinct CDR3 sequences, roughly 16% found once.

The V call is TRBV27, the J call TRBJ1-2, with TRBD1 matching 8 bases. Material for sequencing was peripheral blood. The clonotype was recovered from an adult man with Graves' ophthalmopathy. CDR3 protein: CASSRATGAHYGYTF. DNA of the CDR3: TGTGCCAGCAGCCGTGCGACAGGGGCCCACTATGGCTACACCTTC.